The 25 T cell receptor beta chains below all came from one sample that was sequenced in a study of OX40 agonist ivuxolimab in advanced cancers. The assay was immunoSEQ multiplex PCR, and TCRdb's table has in-frame clones only and misses some. Among some 20,000 clones listed, 85% to 90% were seen once. Sequencing was performed on CD4+ or CD8+ T cells sorted from blood, taken in a trial of the OX40 agonist ivuxolimab. These receptors were obtained from an adult with an advanced solid tumor such as melanoma, head and neck, liver or kidney cancer.

CDR3 protein: CASSLGTGAYEQYF. Here the CDR3 DNA reads TGTGCCAGCAGCTTAGGGACAGGGGCCTACGAGCAGTACTTC. V and J are TRBV7-2 and TRBJ2-7, with TRBD1 matching over 9 bases. This CDR3 comprises 14 residues. The ends lost 1 base at V and 2 bases at J; junction bases unmatched: 0. Germline V CDR1 and CDR2: SGHTA, FQGNSA.

The genes are TRBV16 and TRBJ2-1, with unresolved D. Germline values: CDR1 KGHSY, CDR2 FQNENV. The CDR3 extends over 12 amino acids. V was cut by 7 bases and J by 8 bases, with 12 bases left in between. Written as DNA, the CDR3 is TGTGCCAGCACCGTCCGATACTATGAGCAGTTCTTC. Its protein is CASTVRYYEQFF.

This chain links TRBV18 with TRBJ2-1; 15 bases align to TRBD2. The V gene's germline CDR1 is KGHSH and CDR2 LQKENI. Unmatched junction bases numbered 13, after V lost 4 bases and J lost 0 bases. CDR3 length: 21 residues. DNA for the CDR3: TGTGCCAGCTCACTGGGACTAGCGGGGGGCCTTCCCCTCAGCTCCTACAATGAGCAGTTCTTC. It codes for CASSLGLAGGLPLSSYNEQFF.

This clone was observed a few times. The chain has TRBV13 and TRBJ2-5; D gene unclear. Per germline, CDR1 PRHDT and CDR2 FYEKMQ (reference sequence). The CDR3 length is 18 residues. The V gene lost 0 bases and the J gene lost 2 bases, with 19 bases spanning the gap. CDR3 amino acids: CASSLGDLTLAPQETQYF. For the CDR3, the DNA is TGTGCCAGCAGCTTAGGCGATCTTACTCTGGCTCCTCAAGAGACCCAGTACTTC.

The J gene is TRBJ1-1, the V gene TRBV11-2, with D unclear. The CDR3 has 15 residues. V lost 0 bases to trimming and J lost 4 bases, with 12 bases between them. CDR1 is SGHAT and CDR2 is FQNNGV in the germline V gene. This chain's CDR3 is CASSLEGIAGTEAFF. The CDR3 DNA reads TGTGCCAGCAGCTTAGAGGGCATTGCTGGCACTGAAGCTTTCTTT.

The rearrangement joins TRBV7-9 to TRBJ2-7, with D perhaps matching TRBD1 or TRBD2 (5 bases each). V was cut by 1 base and J by 2 bases, with 12 bases left in between. The CDR3 has 15 amino acids. Germline loops: CDR1 SEHNR, CDR2 FQNEAQ (reference sequence). The CDR3 reads CASSLDGTATYEQYF. The CDR3 nucleotides read TGTGCCAGCAGCTTAGATGGGACCGCAACCTACGAGCAGTACTTC.

A note on this clone: Distinct nucleotide sequences in the sample also encode this CDR3. The rearrangement links TRBV9 to TRBJ1-1; TRBD1 matches 7 bases. With V trimmed by 4 bases and J by 5 bases, 2 bases remained unmatched. CDR1 is SGDLS and CDR2 is YYNGEE in the germline V gene. The CDR3 contains 12 residues. The CDR3 coding sequence is TGTGCCAGCAGCCAGGGGGGAACTGAAGCTTTCTTT. This codes for CASSQGGTEAFF.

This rearrangement joins TRBV5-8 to TRBJ1-1; no firm D call. With 3 bases removed from V and 4 bases from J, the gap between germline ends came to 7 bases. The CDR3 consists of 12 residues. CDR1 and CDR2 (germline): SGHTS, YDEGEE. In DNA form, the CDR3 reads TGTGCCAGCAGCTCAAGCCTCACTGAAGCTTTCTTT. It codes for CASSSSLTEAFF.

This sequence joins TRBV19 and TRBJ1-2; D may be TRBD1 (6 bases). V lost 8 bases to trimming and J lost 8 bases, with 12 bases between them. CDR3 length: 11 amino acids. Germline assignment: CDR1 LNHDA and CDR2 SQIVND (reference sequence). This chain's CDR3 is CASGWGQGYTF. DNA for the CDR3: TGTGCCAGTGGTTGGGGGCAAGGCTACACCTTC.

Comment on this clone: As the CDR3 is not closed by the conserved phenylalanine or tryptophan, this likely results from a read error. The rearrangement uses TRBV2 and TRBJ1-6; TRBD1 aligns across 9 bases. V lost 6 bases to trimming and J lost 7 bases; unmatched junction nucleotides: 4. Germline assignment: CDR1 SNHLY and CDR2 FYNNEI. The CDR3 is made up of 14 amino acids. The CDR3 reads CASREDRGNSPLHL. The CDR3 DNA reads as TGTGCCAGCAGGGAGGACAGGGGAAATTCACCCCTCCACCTT.

The chain couples TRBV28 to TRBJ2-7; D remains ambiguous. This CDR3 region has 14 residues. The V and J ends lost 3 bases and 3 bases respectively, with 12 bases between them. The germline CDR1 and CDR2 sequences are MDHEN and SYDVKM. The CDR3 is CASSFEERGYEQYF. The CDR3 DNA is TGTGCCAGCAGTTTCGAGGAGCGCGGCTACGAGCAGTACTTC. Together with reference TRBV28 and TRBJ2-7, the CDR3 gives the full variable domain: DVKVTQSSRYLVKRTGEKVFLECVQDMDHENMFWYRQDPGLGLRLIYFSYDVKMKEKGDIPEGYSVSREKKERFSLILESASTNQTSMYLCASSFEERGYEQYFGPGTRLTVT.

Written as DNA, the CDR3 is TGTGCCAGCAGCGTGGGCGGGGGAGCTTACAATGAGCAGTTCTTC. Protein sequence: CASSVGGGAYNEQFF. V usage is TRBV9 and J usage is TRBJ2-1, with TRBD2 matching 7 bases. Looked up from germline, CDR1 is SGDLS and CDR2 is YYNGEE. V shed 2 bases, J shed 4 bases, and the junction held 6 bases outside the gene matches. The CDR3 extends over 15 amino acids.

The chain has TRBV27 and TRBJ1-5; D uncertain. This CDR3 has 14 amino acids. Germline V lookup: CDR1 MNHEY, CDR2 SMNVEV (reference sequence). Trimming stripped 1 base from V and 4 bases from J, with 8 bases between. CDR3 region: CASSLLGDNQPQHF. CDR3 sequence (DNA): TGTGCCAGCAGTTTATTGGGAGATAATCAGCCCCAGCATTTT.

This clone has more than one count but fewer than ten. The chain carries TRBV4-1 and TRBJ2-7; 9 nucleotides match TRBD1. V lost 2 bases and J lost 3; bases outside the gene matches: 5. The CDR3 contains 15 residues. In germline, CDR1 is MGHRA, CDR2 YSYEKL. CDR3 DNA sequence: TGCGCCAGCAGCCAATCCCGGGACAGGGTCTACGAGCAGTACTTC. Translated: CASSQSRDRVYEQYF.

This chain joins TRBV15 and TRBJ2-3; D is perhaps TRBD2 (6 bases). The CDR3 runs 19 residues. The germline V gene has CDR1 LNHNV and CDR2 YYDKDF (reference sequence). V lost 0 bases to trimming and J lost 2 bases, with 21 bases between them. CDR3 in amino acids: CATSRDPQTGSPSTDTQYF. The CDR3, as DNA: TGTGCCACCAGCAGAGATCCCCAAACCGGGAGCCCATCCACAGATACGCAGTATTTT.

This rearrangement joins TRBV9 to TRBJ2-6; tentatively, D is TRBD2 (6 bases). The CDR3 is 15 residues long. V was trimmed by 3 bases and J by 2 bases, leaving 9 bases between them. The germline V gene encodes CDR1 SGDLS and CDR2 YYNGEE. The CDR3 sequence is CASSGGTPGANVLTF. CDR3 sequence (DNA): TGTGCCAGCAGCGGCGGGACTCCTGGGGCCAACGTCCTGACTTTC.

This rearrangement joins TRBV11-2 to TRBJ1-1; D gene ambiguous. The CDR3 runs to 10 residues. Trimming removed 6 bases from V and 8 bases from J, with 7 bases in between. CDR1 is SGHAT, CDR2 FQNNGV, per germline. CDR3 nucleotides: TGTGCCAGCAGTGTAGGGGAAGCTTTCTTT. It yields the protein CASSVGEAFF.

The chain couples TRBV19 to TRBJ1-2; D remains unclear. The V gene's germline CDR1 is LNHDA and CDR2 SQIVND (reference sequence). Trimming removed 7 bases at V and 0 bases at J, with 15 bases between. This CDR3 is built from 15 residues. As DNA, the CDR3 is TGTGCCAGTACTTGGACGCTTCTCTCTAACTATGGCTACACCTTC. Protein: CASTWTLLSNYGYTF.

This clone was seen only once. This rearrangement joins TRBV6-1 to TRBJ2-7; D may be TRBD1 or TRBD2 (6 bases each). The CDR3 length is 17 residues. Germline CDR1 reads MNHNS; CDR2 reads SASEGT. Deletions cut 1 base from V and 3 bases from J, with 19 bases between. The CDR3 bases are TGTGCCAGCAGTGAAGGCTCTAGTGGGGGGCCTTACTACGAGCAGTACTTC. It translates to CASSEGSSGGPYYEQYF.

V is TRBV7-8 and J is TRBJ1-5; D call uncertain. Between the trimmed V and J ends, which lost 2 bases and 3 bases, there was a span of 2 bases. The CDR3 totals 12 residues. Germline V gene sequence: CDR1 SGHVS, CDR2 FQNEAQ. The CDR3 nucleotides read TGTGCCAGCAGCTTACACAATCAGCCCCAGCATTTT. It encodes CASSLHNQPQHF.

The V and J genes are TRBV7-2 and TRBJ2-1; 7 nucleotides agree with TRBD1. V was clipped by 8 bases and J by 7 bases; unmatched bases: 8. The CDR3 extends over 13 amino acids. Germline-derived CDR1 and CDR2 are SGHTA and FQGNSA. CDR3 amino acids: CASSTGRGNEQFF. CDR3 nucleotides: TGTGCCAGCTCGACAGGGAGAGGGAATGAGCAGTTCTTC. Combining the CDR3 with reference TRBV7-2 and TRBJ2-1 gives the whole variable domain GAGVSQSPSNKVTEKGKDVELRCDPISGHTALYWYRQSLGQGLEFLIYFQGNSAPDKSGLPSDRFSAERTGGSVSTLTIQRTQQEDSAVYLCASSTGRGNEQFFGPGTRLTVL.

The DNA of the CDR3 is TGTGCCAGTAGTACTGGGGGGGCGTACTATGGCTACACCTTC. Protein product: CASSTGGAYYGYTF. V is TRBV19 and J is TRBJ1-2, with D possibly being TRBD1 (6 bases). V was cut by 4 bases and J by 3 bases, with 12 bases left in between. This CDR3 region has 14 residues. CDR1 is LNHDA and CDR2 is SQIVND in the germline V gene (reference sequence).

The chain recombines TRBV18 with TRBJ1-1, with D possibly matching TRBD1 (5 bases). This CDR3 spans 16 amino acids. Trimming left V 2 bases short and J 1 base short, with 14 bases between. Germline CDR1 and CDR2: KGHSH and LQKENI. DNA for the CDR3: TGTGCCAGCTCACCAAATAGGGGACGGAAGAACACTGAAGCTTTCTTT. Its protein is CASSPNRGRKNTEAFF. Filled out from reference TRBV18 and TRBJ1-1, the complete variable domain reads NAGVMQNPRHLVRRRGQEARLRCSPMKGHSHVYWYRQLPEEGLKFMVYLQKENIIDESGMPKERFSAEFPKEGPSILRIQQVVRGDSAAYFCASSPNRGRKNTEAFFGQGTRLTVV.

On this clone itself: This CDR3 is also generated by other DNA sequences in the sample. The chain links TRBV11-1 to TRBJ1-1; TRBD1 might be the D (6 bases). The CDR3 runs 14 residues. CDR1 and CDR2 (germline): SGHAT, FQDESV (reference sequence). The germline V and J ends were trimmed by 3 bases and 2 bases, with 10 bases remaining between them. The DNA of the CDR3 is TGTGCCAGCAGCTTTGGGGGCACAAACACTGAAGCTTTCTTT. It translates to CASSFGGTNTEAFF.

This sequence joins TRBV2 and TRBJ1-4, with D unresolved. Per germline, CDR1 SNHLY and CDR2 FYNNEI. This CDR3 contains 13 residues. Trimming removed 2 bases from V and 5 bases from J, with 6 bases in between. The CDR3 bases are TGTGCCAGCAGTGAATATTCGAATGAAAAACTGTTTTTT. This codes for CASSEYSNEKLFF.